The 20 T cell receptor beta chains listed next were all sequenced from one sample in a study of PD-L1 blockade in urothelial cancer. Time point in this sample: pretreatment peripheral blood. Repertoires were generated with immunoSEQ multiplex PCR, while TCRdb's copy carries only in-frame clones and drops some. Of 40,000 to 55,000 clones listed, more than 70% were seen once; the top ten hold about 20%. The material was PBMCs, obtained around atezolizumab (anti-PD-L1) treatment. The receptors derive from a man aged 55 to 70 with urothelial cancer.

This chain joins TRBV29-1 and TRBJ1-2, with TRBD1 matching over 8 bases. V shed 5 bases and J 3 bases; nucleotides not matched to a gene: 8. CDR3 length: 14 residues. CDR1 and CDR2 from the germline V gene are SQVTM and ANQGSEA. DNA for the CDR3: TGCAGCGTTCCAGGGGGCGCGGTCCACTATGGCTACACCTTC. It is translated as CSVPGGAVHYGYTF.

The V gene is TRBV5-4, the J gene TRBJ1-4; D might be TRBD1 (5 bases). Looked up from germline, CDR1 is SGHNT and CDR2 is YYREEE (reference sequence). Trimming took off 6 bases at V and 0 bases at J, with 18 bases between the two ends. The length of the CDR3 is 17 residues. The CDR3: CASTQGVGGATNEKLFF. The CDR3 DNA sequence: TGTGCCAGCACCCAAGGCGTGGGGGGAGCAACTAATGAAAAACTGTTTTTT. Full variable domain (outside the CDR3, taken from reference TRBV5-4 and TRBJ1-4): ETGVTQSPTHLIKTRGQQVTLRCSSQSGHNTVSWYQQALGQGPQFIFQYYREEENGRGNFPPRFSGLQFPNYSSELNVNALELDDSALYLCASTQGVGGATNEKLFFGSGTQLSVL.

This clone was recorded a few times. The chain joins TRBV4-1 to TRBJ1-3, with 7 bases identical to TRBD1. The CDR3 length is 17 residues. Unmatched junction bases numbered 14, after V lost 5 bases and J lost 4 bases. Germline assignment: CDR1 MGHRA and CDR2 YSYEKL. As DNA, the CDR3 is TGCGCCAGCAGCGGCTGGACAGGATGGATGGAAGGAAACACCATATATTTT. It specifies CASSGWTGWMEGNTIYF.

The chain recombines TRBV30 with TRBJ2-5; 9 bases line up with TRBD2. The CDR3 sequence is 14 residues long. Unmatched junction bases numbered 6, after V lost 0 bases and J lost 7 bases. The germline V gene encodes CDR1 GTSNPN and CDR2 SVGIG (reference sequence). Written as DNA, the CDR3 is TGTGCCTGGAGTGTAGCGATAGCGGGGGTGACCCAGTACTTC. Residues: CAWSVAIAGVTQYF.

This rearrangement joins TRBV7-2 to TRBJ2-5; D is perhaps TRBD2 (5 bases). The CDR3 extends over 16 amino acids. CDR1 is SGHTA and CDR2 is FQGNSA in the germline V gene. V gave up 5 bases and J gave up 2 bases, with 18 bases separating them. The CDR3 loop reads CASSPLPRGSQETQYF. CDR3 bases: TGTGCCAGCAGCCCACTGCCACGGGGTTCTCAAGAGACCCAGTACTTC.

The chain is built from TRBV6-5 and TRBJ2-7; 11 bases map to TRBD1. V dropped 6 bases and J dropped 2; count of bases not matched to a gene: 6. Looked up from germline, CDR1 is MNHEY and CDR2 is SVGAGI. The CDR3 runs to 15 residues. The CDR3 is CASSLRDRGTYEQYF. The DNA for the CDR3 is TGTGCCAGCAGCCTCCGGGACAGGGGGACCTACGAGCAGTACTTC.

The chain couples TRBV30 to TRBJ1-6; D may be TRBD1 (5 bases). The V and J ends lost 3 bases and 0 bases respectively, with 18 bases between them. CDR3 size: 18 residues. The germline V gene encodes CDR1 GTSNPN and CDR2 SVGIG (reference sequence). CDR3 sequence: CAWSLSLGGVSYNSPLHF. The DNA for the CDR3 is TGTGCCTGGAGCTTGTCTTTGGGAGGGGTCTCCTATAATTCACCCCTCCACTTT.

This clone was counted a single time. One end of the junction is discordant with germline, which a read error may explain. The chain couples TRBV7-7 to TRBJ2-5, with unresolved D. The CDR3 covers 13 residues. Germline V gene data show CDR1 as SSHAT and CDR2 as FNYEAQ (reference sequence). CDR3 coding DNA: TGTGCTAGCAGCTTACAGAATCAAGAGACCCAGTACTTC. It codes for CASSLQNQETQYF.

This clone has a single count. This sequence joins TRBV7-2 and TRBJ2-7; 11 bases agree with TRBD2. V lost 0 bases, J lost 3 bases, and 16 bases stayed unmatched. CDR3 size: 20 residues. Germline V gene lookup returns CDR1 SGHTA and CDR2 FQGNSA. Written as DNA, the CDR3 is TGTGCCAGCAGCTTAGCGAGTCTAGCGGGGGGCCCAACTGATCTCTACGAGCAGTACTTC. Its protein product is CASSLASLAGGPTDLYEQYF.

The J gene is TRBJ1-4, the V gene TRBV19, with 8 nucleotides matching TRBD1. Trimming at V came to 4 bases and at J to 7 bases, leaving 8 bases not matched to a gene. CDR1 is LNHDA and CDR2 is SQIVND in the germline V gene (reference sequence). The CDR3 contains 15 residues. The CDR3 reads CASSTGQGEPEKLFF. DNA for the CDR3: TGTGCCAGTAGTACCGGACAGGGCGAACCTGAAAAACTGTTTTTT.

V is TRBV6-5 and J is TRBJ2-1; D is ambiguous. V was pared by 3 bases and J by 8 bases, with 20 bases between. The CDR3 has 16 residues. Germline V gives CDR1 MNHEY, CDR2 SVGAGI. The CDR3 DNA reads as TGTGCCAGCAGTTATGCGGCCCATGCACCTTTCGATGAGCAGTTCTTC. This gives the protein CASSYAAHAPFDEQFF.

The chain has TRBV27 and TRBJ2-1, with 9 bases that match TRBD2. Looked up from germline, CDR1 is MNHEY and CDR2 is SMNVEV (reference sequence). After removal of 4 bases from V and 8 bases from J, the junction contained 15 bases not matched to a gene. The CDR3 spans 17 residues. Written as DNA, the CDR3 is TGTGCCAGCAGTTCCCTTTCGGTAGCGGGAGTTCTAGATGAGCAGTTCTTC. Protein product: CASSSLSVAGVLDEQFF.

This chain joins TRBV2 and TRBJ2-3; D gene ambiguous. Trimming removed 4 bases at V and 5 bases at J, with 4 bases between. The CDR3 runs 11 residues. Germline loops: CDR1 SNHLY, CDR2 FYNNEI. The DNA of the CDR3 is TGTGCCAGCAGTGGCGAAGATACGCAGTATTTT. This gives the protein CASSGEDTQYF.

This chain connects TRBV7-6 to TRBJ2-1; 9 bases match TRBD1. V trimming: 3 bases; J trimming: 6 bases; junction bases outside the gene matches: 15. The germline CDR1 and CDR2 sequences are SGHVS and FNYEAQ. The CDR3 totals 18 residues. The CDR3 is CASSFFSRFGTGRNEQFF. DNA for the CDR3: TGTGCCAGCAGCTTCTTCAGCCGTTTTGGGACAGGGCGCAATGAGCAGTTCTTC.

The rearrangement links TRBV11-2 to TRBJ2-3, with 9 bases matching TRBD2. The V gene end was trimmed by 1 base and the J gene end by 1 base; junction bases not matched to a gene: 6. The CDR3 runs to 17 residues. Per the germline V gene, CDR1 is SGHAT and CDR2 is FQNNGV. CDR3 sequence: CASSLGLGGRGTDTQYF. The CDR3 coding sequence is TGTGCCAGCAGCTTAGGATTAGGCGGGAGGGGCACAGATACGCAGTATTTT.

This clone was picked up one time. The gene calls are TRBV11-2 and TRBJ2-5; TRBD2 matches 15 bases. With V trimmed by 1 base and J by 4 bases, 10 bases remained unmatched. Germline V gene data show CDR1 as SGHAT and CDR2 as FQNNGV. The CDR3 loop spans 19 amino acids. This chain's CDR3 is CASSLAGTSGRRLGETQYF. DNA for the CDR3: TGTGCCAGCAGCTTAGCAGGGACTAGCGGGAGGAGGCTTGGAGAGACCCAGTACTTC.

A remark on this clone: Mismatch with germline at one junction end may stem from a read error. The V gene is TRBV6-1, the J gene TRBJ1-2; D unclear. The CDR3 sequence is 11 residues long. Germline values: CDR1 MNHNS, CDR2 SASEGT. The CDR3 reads CASMERPGVAF. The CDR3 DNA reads TGTGCCAGCATGGAGCGCCCCGGCGTCGCCTTC.

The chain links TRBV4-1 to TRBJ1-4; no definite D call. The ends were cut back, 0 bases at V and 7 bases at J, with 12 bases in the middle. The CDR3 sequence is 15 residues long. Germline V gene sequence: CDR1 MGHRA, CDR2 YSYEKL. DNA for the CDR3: TGCGCCAGCAGCCAAGACAGGAAGGATTTTGAAAAACTGTTTTTT. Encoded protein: CASSQDRKDFEKLFF.

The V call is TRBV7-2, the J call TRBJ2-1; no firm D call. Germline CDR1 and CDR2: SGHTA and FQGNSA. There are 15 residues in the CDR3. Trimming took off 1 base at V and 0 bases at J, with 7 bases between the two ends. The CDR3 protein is CASSLDPSSYNEQFF. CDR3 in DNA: TGTGCCAGCAGCTTAGATCCTAGCTCCTACAATGAGCAGTTCTTC.

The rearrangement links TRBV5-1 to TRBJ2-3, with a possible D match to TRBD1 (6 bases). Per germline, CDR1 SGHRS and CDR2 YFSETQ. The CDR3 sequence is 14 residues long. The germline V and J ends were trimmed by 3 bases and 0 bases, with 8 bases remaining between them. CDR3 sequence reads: CASSWGLSTDTQYF. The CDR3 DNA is TGCGCCAGCAGCTGGGGGCTAAGCACAGATACGCAGTATTTT.